These T cell receptor beta chains were read from a single sample in a study of blood T cell repertoires in COVID-19. TCRdb keeps only in-frame clones here, not all; method: immunoSEQ multiplex PCR. The sample holds fewer than 300,000 clones, about nine tenths seen once. The source material was peripheral blood. These receptors came from a woman between 45 and 65 years old with COVID-19, enrolled during active disease. CDR3s include the opening cysteine and the closing phenylalanine or tryptophan. D genes are given only for firm matches. Not all rows give a size; the values are once, few, many and, for expanded clones, a class.

>TRBJ2-3|TRBD2|.|TRBV19
CATHPRGLALRTDTQYF
TGTGCCACCCACCCACGAGGACTAGCTTTGCGCACAGATACGCAGTATTTT
>TRBJ2-1|.|.|TRBV9
CASSVDQGSYNEQFF
TGTGCCAGCAGCGTAGACCAGGGGTCCTACAATGAGCAGTTCTTC
>TRBJ1-5|.|.|TRBV4-1
CASSQVEGLNQPQHF
TGCGCCAGCAGCCAAGTGGAGGGCCTCAATCAGCCCCAGCATTTT
>TRBJ2-7|.|.|TRBV5-5
CASGHRIGASYEQYF
TGTGCCAGCGGGCACCGCATTGGGGCCTCCTACGAGCAGTACTTC
>TRBJ2-1|.|.|TRBV29-1
CSVDAIGRYNEQFF
TGCAGCGTTGATGCTATCGGGAGATACAATGAGCAGTTCTTC
>TRBJ2-7|.|.|TRBV5-5
CASSSTGTLYEQYF
TGTGCCAGCAGCAGTACAGGGACGCTCTACGAGCAGTACTTC
>TRBJ2-1|.|.|TRBV14
CASSSAYNEQFF
TGTGCCAGCAGCAGCGCTTACAATGAGCAGTTCTTC
>TRBJ1-1|.|.|TRBV30
CAWSFRTAEAFF
TGTGCCTGGAGCTTTCGGACAGCTGAAGCTTTCTTT
>TRBJ2-2|.|.|TRBV7-9
CASSAGQLNTGELFF
TGTGCCAGCAGCGCCGGACAGCTGAACACCGGGGAGCTGTTTTTT
>TRBJ1-5|TRBD1|.|TRBV24-1
CATSEGQSNQPQHF
TGTGCCACCAGTGAGGGACAGTCCAATCAGCCCCAGCATTTT
>TRBJ1-5|TRBD1|.|TRBV19
CASSTDRGKISNQPQHF
TGTGCCAGTAGTACGGACAGGGGAAAAATTAGCAATCAGCCCCAGCATTTT
>TRBJ2-5|TRBD1|.|TRBV19
CASSTRQGEWTQYF
TGTGCCAGTAGTACAAGACAGGGTGAATGGACCCAGTACTTC
>TRBJ2-2|.|.|TRBV19
CATTDWFSRTGELFF
TGTGCCACCACGGACTGGTTTAGTAGGACCGGGGAGCTGTTTTTT
>TRBJ1-1|TRBD1|.|TRBV11-3
CASRHGQGGNTEAFF
TGTGCCAGCAGACACGGACAGGGGGGGAACACTGAAGCTTTCTTT
>TRBJ1-1|.|.|TRBV28
CASSLLYTEAFF
TGTGCCAGCAGTCTACTTTACACTGAAGCTTTCTTT
>TRBJ1-2|TRBD1|.|TRBV14
CASSLPGQTNGYTF
TGTGCCAGCAGCCTACCGGGACAGACGAATGGCTACACCTTC
>TRBJ1-2|.|.|TRBV13
CASSLGSVVANYGYTF
TGTGCCAGCAGCTTAGGAAGTGTCGTAGCTAACTATGGCTACACCTTC
>TRBJ2-2|TRBD1|.|TRBV6-5
CASSRQGANTGELFF
TGTGCCAGCAGTCGACAGGGGGCAAACACCGGGGAGCTGTTTTTT
>TRBJ1-1|.|.|TRBV20-1
CSAPRRTEAFF
TGCAGTGCTCCCCGGCGGACTGAAGCTTTCTTT
>TRBJ2-7|.|.|TRBV14
CASSRLGGTYTYEQYF
TGTGCCAGCAGCCGCCTAGGCGGGACGTATACCTACGAGCAGTACTTC
>TRBJ2-1|.|.|TRBV20-1
CSARVYNEQFF
TGCAGTGCTAGAGTATACAATGAGCAGTTCTTC
>TRBJ2-1|.|.|TRBV3-1/TRBV3-2
CASSQEATPHQFF
TGTGCCAGCAGCCAAGAGGCGACTCCGCACCAGTTCTTC
>TRBJ2-5|TRBD2|.|TRBV10-2
CASSPGTSGFKETQYF
TGCGCCAGCAGTCCTGGGACTAGCGGGTTCAAAGAGACCCAGTACTTC
>TRBJ2-3|.|.|TRBV5-5
CASSFGGISTDTQYF
TGTGCCAGCAGCTTCGGAGGGATAAGCACAGATACGCAGTATTTT
>TRBJ2-7|TRBD1|few|TRBV7-9
CASSSGQGTYEQYF
TGTGCCAGCAGCTCAGGACAGGGTACCTACGAGCAGTACTTC
>TRBJ2-3|TRBD2|.|TRBV6-5
CASRPGRGGTDTQYF
TGTGCCAGCAGGCCCGGGCGGGGGGGCACAGATACGCAGTATTTT
>TRBJ1-6|.|once|TRBV11-3
CASSLERYSPLHF
TGTGCCAGCAGCTTAGAACGGTATTCACCCCTCCACTTT
>TRBJ2-7|TRBD2|.|TRBV6-5
CASSKQGLAGNEQYF
TGTGCCAGCAGCAAACAGGGACTAGCGGGCAACGAGCAGTACTTC
>TRBJ1-5|TRBD1|.|TRBV5-1
CASSLEGAQPQHF
TGCGCCAGCAGCTTGGAGGGGGCTCAGCCCCAGCATTTT
>TRBJ2-5|.|.|TRBV5-1
CASSLAGWETQYF
TGCGCCAGCAGCTTGGCCGGTTGGGAGACCCAGTACTTC
>TRBJ2-1|TRBD2|.|TRBV18
CATSFLASGSNEQFF
TGTGCCACCTCGTTCTTAGCTAGCGGGAGCAATGAGCAGTTCTTC
>TRBJ2-5|.|.|TRBV29-1
CSVVSSQETQYF
TGCAGCGTTGTGTCCTCCCAAGAGACCCAGTACTTC
>TRBJ2-5|TRBD2|.|TRBV30
CAWSPNGGWQETQYF
TGTGCCTGGAGTCCTAACGGGGGGTGGCAAGAGACCCAGTACTTC
>TRBJ2-1|.|once|TRBV11-3
CASSTGTLQHGEQFF
TGTGCCAGCAGCACGGGGACTCTCCAGCATGGTGAGCAGTTCTTC
>TRBJ2-7|TRBD1|.|TRBV5-5
CASSREPGQGLTYEQYF
TGTGCCAGCAGCCGCGAGCCGGGACAGGGGCTTACCTACGAGCAGTACTTC
>TRBJ1-1|.|.|TRBV5-6
CASIYRQNTEAFF
TGTGCCAGCATATACAGACAAAACACTGAAGCTTTCTTT
>TRBJ2-7|TRBD2|.|TRBV4-3
CASSQDESSGYYEQYF
TGCGCCAGCAGCCAAGATGAGTCTAGCGGTTATTACGAGCAGTACTTC
>TRBJ2-7|.|.|TRBV7-2
CASSFRTAMYDEQYF
TGTGCCAGCAGCTTCAGGACAGCCATGTATGACGAGCAGTACTTC
>TRBJ1-2|.|.|TRBV13
CASSLVRAGNGYTF
TGTGCCAGCAGCTTGGTCCGGGCAGGGAATGGCTACACCTTC
>TRBJ1-4|TRBD1|.|TRBV25-1
CASSESTGNEKLFF
TGTGCCAGCAGTGAATCGACAGGGAATGAAAAACTGTTTTTT
>TRBJ2-2|.|.|TRBV6-5
CASSTPAAGELFF
TGTGCCAGCAGTACCCCTGCGGCCGGGGAGCTGTTTTTT
>TRBJ2-7|.|once|TRBV4-1
CASSVGLMGEQYF
TGCGCCAGCAGCGTGGGACTTATGGGCGAGCAGTACTTC
>TRBJ1-2|TRBD1|.|TRBV5-1
CASSFDREDGYTF
TGCGCCAGCAGCTTTGACAGGGAAGACGGCTACACCTTC
>TRBJ1-1|.|.|TRBV30
CAWSVGRSRFFQTEAFF
TGTGCCTGGAGCGTTGGGAGGTCGAGGTTCTTTCAAACTGAAGCTTTCTTT
>TRBJ1-2|TRBD1|.|TRBV12-3/TRBV12-4
CASSFRQGYGYTF
TGTGCCAGCAGTTTCCGACAGGGCTATGGCTACACCTTC
>TRBJ1-2|TRBD1|.|TRBV19
CASHRGTAISSNYGYTF
TGTGCCAGCCACCGCGGGACAGCAATATCATCTAACTATGGCTACACCTTC
>TRBJ2-3|TRBD2|.|TRBV19
CASSSDGGGTDTQYF
TGTGCCAGTAGTTCGGACGGGGGGGGCACAGATACGCAGTATTTT
>TRBJ1-2|.|.|TRBV10-3
CAISESNSRYGYTF
TGTGCCATCAGTGAGTCGAACAGCCGCTATGGCTACACCTTC
>TRBJ2-1|TRBD2|.|TRBV27
CASSLPFSGLYNEQFF
TGTGCCAGCAGTTTACCCTTTAGCGGGCTCTACAATGAGCAGTTCTTC
>TRBJ2-5|.|many|TRBV3-1/TRBV3-2
CASSPRGYGKTQYF
TGTGCCAGCAGCCCCCGGGGGTACGGGAAGACCCAGTACTTC
>TRBJ1-5|TRBD1|.|TRBV19
CASSIDGQGSNQPQHF
TGTGCCAGTAGTATAGATGGACAGGGGAGCAATCAGCCCCAGCATTTT
>TRBJ2-7|TRBD1|.|TRBV18
CASSPQGAALYEQYF
TGTGCCAGCTCACCGCAGGGGGCGGCCCTCTACGAGCAGTACTTC
>TRBJ2-7|TRBD2|.|TRBV5-6
CASRTSGSFYEQYF
TGTGCCAGCAGGACTAGCGGGAGCTTCTACGAGCAGTACTTC
>TRBJ1-5|TRBD1|.|TRBV30
CAWSPGQGSNQPQHF
TGTGCCTGGAGCCCCGGACAGGGATCGAATCAGCCCCAGCATTTT
>TRBJ2-3|TRBD2|.|TRBV27
CASSFSGSGDTQYF
TGTGCCAGCAGTTTCAGCGGGAGTGGAGATACGCAGTATTTT
>TRBJ1-1|TRBD1|.|TRBV29-1
CSVARGKGTEAFF
TGCAGCGTCGCCAGGGGGAAAGGCACTGAAGCTTTCTTT
>TRBJ2-3|.|.|TRBV27
CASSSLGEGGDTQYF
TGTGCCAGCAGTTCCCTAGGGGAGGGGGGGGATACGCAGTATTTT